These T cell receptor beta chains were read from a single sample in a study of shared clonotypes between healthy human individuals. Assay used: immunoSEQ multiplex PCR; TCRdb lists only in-frame clones, some missing. The sample holds some 740,000 clones, over 90% seen once. The sequenced material came from naive CD8+ T cells sorted from blood. The receptors come from a man aged 25-40 years in good health. Both conserved end residues are part of each CDR3. A D gene is named only where the DNA matches it firmly. Clone size, where shown, is once, few, many, or a class for clones that have expanded.

CASSNPSDSYEQYF TGTGCCAGCAGCAATCCTAGCGACTCCTACGAGCAGTACTTC TRBJ2-7 . once TRBV7-9
CASSYSRVHEAFF TGTGCCAGCAGTTACTCTCGGGTACATGAAGCTTTCTTT TRBJ1-1 . once TRBV6-6
CASSEEGFVYEQYF TGTGCCAGCAGTGAAGAGGGTTTTGTGTACGAGCAGTACTTC TRBJ2-7 . . TRBV6-1
CASGQGEVQETQYF TGTGCTAGTGGTCAAGGAGAGGTACAAGAGACCCAGTACTTC TRBJ2-5 . . TRBV12-5
CASSLGQGFVAFF TGTGCCAGCAGCTTAGGACAGGGTTTCGTAGCTTTCTTT TRBJ1-1 TRBD1 . TRBV5-6
CARRRAMNQPQHF TGCGCCAGGCGACGGGCGATGAATCAGCCCCAGCATTTT TRBJ1-5 . few TRBV10-1
CASSASWTGDTQYF TGTGCCAGTAGTGCTTCCTGGACGGGAGATACGCAGTATTTT TRBJ2-3 . . TRBV19
CASSDRNTGELFF TGTGCCAGCAGCGACAGAAACACCGGGGAGCTGTTTTTT TRBJ2-2 . . TRBV11-3
CASSVAGQLKVHEQFF TGTGCCAGCAGCGTAGCTGGGCAGCTTAAGGTCCATGAGCAGTTCTTC TRBJ2-1 . . TRBV9
CATSTFSGGGPEQFF TGTGCCACCAGCACCTTTAGCGGGGGAGGCCCTGAGCAGTTCTTC TRBJ2-1 TRBD2 . TRBV15
CASSLAGTGNEQFF TGCGCCAGCAGCTTGGCAGGGACAGGCAATGAGCAGTTCTTC TRBJ2-1 TRBD1 . TRBV5-6
CASSIDDGEGTQYF TGTGCCAGTAGTATAGATGACGGGGAGGGTACGCAGTATTTT TRBJ2-3 TRBD2 . TRBV19
CASRRPPGQGWTGELFF TGTGCCAGCAGAAGACCCCCGGGACAGGGGTGGACCGGGGAGCTGTTTTTT TRBJ2-2 TRBD1 . TRBV27
CASRGGQREQYF TGTGCCAGCAGGGGGGGACAGAGGGAGCAGTACTTC TRBJ2-7 . . TRBV2
CASSQEVAGSFNNEQFF TGCGCCAGCAGCCAAGAGGTAGCGGGATCCTTTAACAATGAGCAGTTCTTC TRBJ2-1 TRBD2 . TRBV4-3
CASSQSGGAYNEQFF TGCGCCAGCAGCCAAAGCGGCGGGGCCTACAATGAGCAGTTCTTC TRBJ2-1 . . TRBV4-1
CASSGGVRSYNEQFF TGTGCCAGCAGCGGGGGAGTCCGCTCCTACAATGAGCAGTTCTTC TRBJ2-1 . . TRBV9
CASSLGLYGQESYEQYF TGCGCCAGCAGCTTAGGCCTTTATGGACAGGAGTCCTACGAGCAGTACTTC TRBJ2-7 TRBD1 . TRBV5-1
CASRLAGAPYEQYF TGTGCCAGCCGTCTAGCGGGAGCCCCCTACGAGCAGTACTTC TRBJ2-7 TRBD2 . TRBV28
CASSFGSNQPQHF TGTGCCAGCAGCTTTGGGAGCAATCAGCCCCAGCATTTT TRBJ1-5 . . TRBV5-8
CASSRRLAGGSSYNEQFF TGCGCCAGCAGCCGCAGACTAGCGGGAGGGAGCTCCTACAATGAGCAGTTCTTC TRBJ2-1 TRBD2 . TRBV4-3
CASSEATGWTEAFF TGTGCCAGCAGTGAAGCTACAGGCTGGACTGAAGCTTTCTTT TRBJ1-1 . . TRBV6-1
CASSQDLGPFYEQYF TGCGCCAGCAGCCAAGATCTAGGACCATTCTACGAGCAGTACTTC TRBJ2-7 . . TRBV4-3
CSVARENTEAFF TGCAGCGTTGCTCGGGAGAACACTGAAGCTTTCTTT TRBJ1-1 . . TRBV29-1
CASSGSQTGDQETQYF TGTGCCAGCAGTGGGTCCCAGACAGGGGACCAAGAGACCCAGTACTTC TRBJ2-5 TRBD1 . TRBV25-1
CASSLGGDGYTF TGTGCCAGCAGCCTGGGGGGGGACGGCTACACCTTC TRBJ1-2 . . TRBV6-5
CASSAQTGANYNEQFF TGTGCCAGCAGCGCTCAGACAGGGGCCAACTACAATGAGCAGTTCTTC TRBJ2-1 TRBD1 . TRBV7-9
CASSPPPGQGTDTQYF TGTGCCAGCTCACCACCCCCCGGCCAAGGCACAGATACGCAGTATTTT TRBJ2-3 . . TRBV18
CASSQEAGQGRNGYTF TGCGCCAGCAGCCAAGAAGCAGGACAGGGGCGAAATGGCTACACCTTC TRBJ1-2 TRBD1 . TRBV4-3
CASYRDLTYEQYF TGTGCCAGTTACAGGGACCTAACCTACGAGCAGTACTTC TRBJ2-7 . . TRBV7-9
CASSVRVAGELFF TGTGCCAGCAGTGTCAGGGTGGCGGGGGAGCTGTTTTTT TRBJ2-2 . . TRBV27
CASSSRPGQGALEGYTF TGCGCCAGCAGCTCTCGACCGGGACAGGGGGCTTTGGAGGGCTACACCTTC TRBJ1-2 TRBD1 . TRBV5-1
CASSFLPSGRGSSYNEQFF TGTGCCAGCAGTTTTCTTCCTAGCGGGAGGGGGAGCTCCTACAATGAGCAGTTCTTC TRBJ2-1 TRBD2 . TRBV28
CASSLGTANTEAFF TGTGCCAGCAGTTTAGGGACAGCGAACACTGAAGCTTTCTTT TRBJ1-1 TRBD1 . TRBV27
CASSQGAGGTYEQYF TGCGCCAGCAGCCAGGGGGCAGGGGGGACCTACGAGCAGTACTTC TRBJ2-7 . once TRBV4-3
CASSLDQTSGHNTGELFF TGTGCCAGCAGCTTAGACCAGACTAGCGGGCACAACACCGGGGAGCTGTTTTTT TRBJ2-2 TRBD2 . TRBV11-2
CASGDARPNYGYTF TGTGCCTCCGGGGACGCAAGGCCTAACTATGGCTACACCTTC TRBJ1-2 . . TRBV7-9